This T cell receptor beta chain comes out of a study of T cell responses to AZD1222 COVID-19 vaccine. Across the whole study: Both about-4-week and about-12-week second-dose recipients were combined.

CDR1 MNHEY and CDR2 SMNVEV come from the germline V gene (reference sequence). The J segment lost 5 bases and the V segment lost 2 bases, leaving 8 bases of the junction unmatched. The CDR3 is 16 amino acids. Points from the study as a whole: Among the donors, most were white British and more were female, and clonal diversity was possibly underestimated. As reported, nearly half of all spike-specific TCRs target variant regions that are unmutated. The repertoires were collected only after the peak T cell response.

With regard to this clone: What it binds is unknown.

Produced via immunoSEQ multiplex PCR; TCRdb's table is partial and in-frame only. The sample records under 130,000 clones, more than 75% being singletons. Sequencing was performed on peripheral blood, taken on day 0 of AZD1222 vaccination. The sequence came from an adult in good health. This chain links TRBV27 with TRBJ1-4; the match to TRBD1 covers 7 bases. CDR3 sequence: CASSLRQGGSNEKLFF. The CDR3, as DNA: TGTGCCAGCAGTTTAAGACAGGGAGGGTCAAATGAAAAACTGTTTTTT.